This record looks at one T cell receptor beta chain sequence and its context. It has no known antigen specificity. Qualities for individual bases were not recorded, and no much larger clone is one base off. Collaborating institutions collected whole blood in K2EDTA tubes following their own protocols. For TCRbeta analysis, collaborators shipped samples as frozen whole blood, isolated PBMCs, or DNA extracted from either of those sample types. This record comes from a study of blood T cell repertoires in COVID-19 (TCRdb year 2020). Study-wide context: The collaborator samples originated in the United States, Italy and Spain and spanned the acute and convalescent phases of COVID-19. The samples were drawn from the first 160 participants of the ongoing ImmuneRACE study and from 950 to 1,500 subjects provided by 6 global collaborators. The sample metadata nearly always contained a de-identified subject ID, COVID-19 status, age in years and sex. Where available, HLA class I and class II types were taken from metadata supplied by the sample provider and were not determined by assay-based typing. The repertoires were released in a freely available public database intended as a resource for research on the immune response to SARS-CoV-2. Deeply sampled blood TCRbeta repertoires from subjects exposed to, actively infected with, or recovered from COVID-19 were included in the dataset. The prospective study material was composed of cDNA or gDNA derived from T cells, B-cell-depleted T cells, or PBMCs.

CDR1 SGHRS and CDR2 YFSETQ are derived from the germline V gene. After removal of 2 bases from V and 4 bases from J, the junction retains 3 bases not matched to a gene. From cysteine to phenylalanine, the CDR3 is 13 amino acids long. Only the CDR3 part of the read is kept: 39 bases, read in frame from the first base. TCRbeta CDR3 regions were amplified from genomic DNA using the immunoSEQ Assay, a bias-controlled multiplex PCR. In the original analysis: The number of nucleated cells in each sample was estimated by amplification of reference gene primers within the assay. Sequence reads were collapsed and filtered to measure the absolute abundance of every unique TCRbeta CDR3 rearrangement. For each sample, productive Simpson clonality was calculated by taking the square root of Simpson's diversity index across productive rearrangements. This is the immuneACCESS table as TCRdb keeps it, with only in-frame sequences that have V and J called. A part of the clones is gone; compared with another copy, unresolved V genes explain less than half, and the rest is unexplained. That table supplies the V and J calls and clone size; D and trimming were determined from the DNA. Recorded for this sample are tens of thousands of clones; around 80% of them occurred a single time. The ten largest clones capture 8.8% of the sample.

What the study reported, not specific to this receptor: How much clinical and demographic metadata was included differed by source and by participant, and the metadata was provided uncurated.

The rearrangement combines TRBV5-1 with TRBJ2-7; TRBD1 aligns with 7 central bases. The sequenced material came from peripheral blood. This clonotype was obtained from a man aged 55-75 years with acute or convalescent COVID-19. This receptor has the CDR3 CASSFGQEYEQYF. The bases are TGCGCCAGCAGCTTCGGACAGGAATACGAGCAGTACTTC.